The clone carrying this T cell receptor beta chain has more than one count but fewer than ten. This entry belongs to a study of cytomegalovirus exposure and HLA in healthy donors. Use of 60 Vbeta and 13 Jbeta primers characterized the PCR. Repertoires were generated with immunoSEQ multiplex PCR, while TCRdb's copy carries only in-frame clones and drops some. The sample has 150,000 to 200,000 clones, about four fifths seen once. Sequencing was done on a sample of PBMCs. The sequence was obtained from a boy younger than 10 in good health and CMV-seronegative.

The chain's CDR3 is CSALASGANVLTF. Here the CDR3 DNA reads TGCAGTGCTCTAGCTTCTGGGGCCAACGTCCTGACTTTC. This chain joins TRBV29-1 and TRBJ2-6, with D possibly being TRBD2 (5 bases). This CDR3 contains 13 residues. The germline gives CDR1 SQVTM, CDR2 ANQGSEA.